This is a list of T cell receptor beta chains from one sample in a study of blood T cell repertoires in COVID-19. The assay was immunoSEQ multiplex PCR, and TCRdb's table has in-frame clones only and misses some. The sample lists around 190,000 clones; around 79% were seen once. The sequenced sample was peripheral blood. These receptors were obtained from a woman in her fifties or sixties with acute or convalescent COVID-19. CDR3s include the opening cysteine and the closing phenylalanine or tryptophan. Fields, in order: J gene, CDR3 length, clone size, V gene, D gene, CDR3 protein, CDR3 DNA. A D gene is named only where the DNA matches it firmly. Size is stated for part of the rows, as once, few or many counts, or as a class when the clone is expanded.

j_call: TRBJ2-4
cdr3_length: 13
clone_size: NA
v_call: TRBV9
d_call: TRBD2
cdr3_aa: CASSVAGGRAEYF
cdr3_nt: TGTGCCAGCAGCGTAGCTGGCGGGAGGGCCGAGTACTTC

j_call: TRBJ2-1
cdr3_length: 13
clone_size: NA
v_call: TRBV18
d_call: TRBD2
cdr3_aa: CASSSGTSNEQFF
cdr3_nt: TGTGCCAGCTCATCCGGGACTAGCAATGAGCAGTTCTTC

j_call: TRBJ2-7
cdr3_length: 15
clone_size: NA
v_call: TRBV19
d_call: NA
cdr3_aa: CASSIVGQGRYEQYF
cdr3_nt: TGTGCCAGTAGTATAGTAGGCCAGGGGCGGTACGAGCAGTACTTC

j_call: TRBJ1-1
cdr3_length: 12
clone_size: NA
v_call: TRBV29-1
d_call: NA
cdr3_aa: CSVASTNTEAFF
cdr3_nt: TGCAGCGTGGCTAGCACGAACACTGAAGCTTTCTTT

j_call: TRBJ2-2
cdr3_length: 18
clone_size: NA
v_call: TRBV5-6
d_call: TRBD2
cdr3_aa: CASSPNRPGLANTGELFF
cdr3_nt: TGTGCCAGCAGCCCGAACCGACCGGGACTAGCAAACACCGGGGAGCTGTTTTTT

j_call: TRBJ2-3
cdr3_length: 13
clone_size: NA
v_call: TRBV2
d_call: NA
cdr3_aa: CASSENQGGTQYF
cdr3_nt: TGTGCCAGCAGTGAAAACCAGGGCGGTACGCAGTATTTT

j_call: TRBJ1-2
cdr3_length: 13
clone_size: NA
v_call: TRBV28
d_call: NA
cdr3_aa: CASSSGFYYGYTF
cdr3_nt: TGTGCCAGCAGTTCAGGGTTTTACTATGGCTACACCTTC

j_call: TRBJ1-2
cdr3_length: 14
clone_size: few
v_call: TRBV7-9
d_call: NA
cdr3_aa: CASSLGAGIYGYTF
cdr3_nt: TGTGCCAGCAGCTTAGGGGCCGGGATCTATGGCTACACCTTC

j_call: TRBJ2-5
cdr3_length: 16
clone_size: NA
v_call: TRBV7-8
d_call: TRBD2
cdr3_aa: CASSHIGLAGGETQYF
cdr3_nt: TGTGCCAGCAGCCATATAGGACTAGCGGGAGGAGAGACCCAGTACTTC

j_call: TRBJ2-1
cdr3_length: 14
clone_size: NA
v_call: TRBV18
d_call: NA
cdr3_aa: CASSPLGIDNEQFF
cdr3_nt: TGTGCCAGCTCACCCCTAGGCATAGACAATGAGCAGTTCTTC

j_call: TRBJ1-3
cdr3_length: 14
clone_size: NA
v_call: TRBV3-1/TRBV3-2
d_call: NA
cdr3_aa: CASSHVASGNTIYF
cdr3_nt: TGTGCCAGCAGCCACGTGGCCTCTGGAAACACCATATATTTT

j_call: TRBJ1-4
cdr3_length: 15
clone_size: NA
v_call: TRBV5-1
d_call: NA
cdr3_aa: CASSLERPGNEKLFF
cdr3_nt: TGCGCCAGCAGCTTGGAACGGCCGGGGAATGAAAAACTGTTTTTT

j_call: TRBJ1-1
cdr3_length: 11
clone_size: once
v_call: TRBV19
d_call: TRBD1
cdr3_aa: CASMGDRASFF
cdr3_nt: TGTGCCAGTATGGGGGACAGGGCATCTTTCTTT

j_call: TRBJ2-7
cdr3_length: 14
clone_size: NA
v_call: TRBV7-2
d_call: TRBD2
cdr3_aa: CASRAAGLTYEQYF
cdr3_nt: TGTGCCAGCAGGGCAGCGGGACTGACCTACGAGCAGTACTTC

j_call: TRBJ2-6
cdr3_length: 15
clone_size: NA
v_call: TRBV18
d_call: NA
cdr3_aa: CASSLQISGANVLTF
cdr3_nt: TGTGCCAGCTCGCTCCAGATCTCTGGGGCCAACGTCCTGACTTTC

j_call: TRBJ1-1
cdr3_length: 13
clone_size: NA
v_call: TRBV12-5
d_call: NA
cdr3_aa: CASSRDINTEAFF
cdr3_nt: TGTGCTAGTTCTCGAGATATCAACACTGAAGCTTTCTTT

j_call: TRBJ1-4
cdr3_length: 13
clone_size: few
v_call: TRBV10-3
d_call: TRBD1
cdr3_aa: CAISRTGGEKLFF
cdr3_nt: TGTGCCATCAGTCGGACAGGCGGGGAAAAACTGTTTTTT

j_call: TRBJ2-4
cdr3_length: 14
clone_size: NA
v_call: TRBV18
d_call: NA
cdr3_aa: CASSPQGWGNIQYF
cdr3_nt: TGTGCCAGCTCACCCCAGGGATGGGGAAACATTCAGTACTTC

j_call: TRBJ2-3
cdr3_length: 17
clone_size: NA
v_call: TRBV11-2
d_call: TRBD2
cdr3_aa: CASSDHPGLGLTDTQYF
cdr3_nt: TGTGCCAGCAGCGACCACCCGGGACTAGGCCTTACAGATACGCAGTATTTT

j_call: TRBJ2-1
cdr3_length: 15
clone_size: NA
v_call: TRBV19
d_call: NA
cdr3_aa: CASSRERAPYNEQFF
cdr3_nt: TGTGCCAGTAGTAGAGAGCGGGCACCCTACAATGAGCAGTTCTTC

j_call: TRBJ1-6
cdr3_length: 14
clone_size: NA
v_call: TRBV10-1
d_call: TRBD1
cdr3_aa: CASSRDRVNSPLHF
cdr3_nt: TGCGCCAGCAGCCGGGACAGGGTTAATTCACCCCTCCACTTT

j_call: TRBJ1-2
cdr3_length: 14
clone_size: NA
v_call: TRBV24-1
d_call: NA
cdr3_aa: CATSAGGGNDGYTF
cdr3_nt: TGTGCCACCAGTGCGGGGGGCGGTAATGATGGCTACACCTTC

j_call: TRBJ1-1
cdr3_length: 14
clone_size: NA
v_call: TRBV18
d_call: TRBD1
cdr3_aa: CASSPGQGNTEAFF
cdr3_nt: TGTGCCAGCTCACCAGGACAGGGGAACACTGAAGCTTTCTTT

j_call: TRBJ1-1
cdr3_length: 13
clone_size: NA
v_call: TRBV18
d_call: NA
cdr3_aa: CASSPRQGPEAFF
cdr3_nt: TGTGCCAGCTCACCCCGGCAGGGCCCTGAAGCTTTCTTT

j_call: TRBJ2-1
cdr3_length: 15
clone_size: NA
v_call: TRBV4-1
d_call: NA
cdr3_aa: CASSQDTPPYNEQFF
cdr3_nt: TGCGCCAGCAGCCAAGACACACCACCATACAATGAGCAGTTCTTC